Here is one T cell receptor beta chain with its context. Which antigen it targets is not known. No quality values exist for individual bases; no much larger clone is one base distant. Enrolling through a virtual design, the prospective study's participants ranged in age from about 18 to 89 years and lived across 24 United States geographic areas. Cohort assignment in the prospective study relied on participant-reported clinical history from a screening survey and a study questionnaire. Each participant in the prospective study had whole blood, serum and a nasopharyngeal or oropharyngeal swab collected by mobile phlebotomists. Participants in the prospective study had the option to provide additional blood draws and questionnaires over a roughly 2-month period. Blood samples from the prospective study were shipped frozen or at room temperature prior to DNA extraction. The sample comes from a study of blood T cell repertoires in COVID-19 (dated by TCRdb to the early 2020s). Study-wide context: For ImmuneRACE Cohort 3, a participant was defined as recovered based on two consecutive negative NP/OP PCR tests, clearance by a healthcare professional, or resolution of symptoms. The collaborator samples originated in the United States, Italy and Spain and spanned the acute and convalescent phases of COVID-19. The material from the prospective study consisted of cDNA or gDNA derived from T cells, B-cell-depleted T cells, or PBMCs. The dataset comprised deeply sampled blood TCRbeta repertoires from subjects exposed to, actively infected with, or recovered from COVID-19. The repertoires were released in a freely available public database meant as a resource for research on the immune response to SARS-CoV-2. Samples came from the ongoing ImmuneRACE study (first 160 participants) plus 1,254 subjects from 6 global collaborators. The sample metadata nearly always contained a de-identified subject ID, COVID-19 status, age in years and sex. HLA class I and class II types, where available, came from metadata supplied by the sample provider rather than from assay-based typing. Study-wide findings and limitations: The amount of clinical and demographic metadata varied by source and participant and was provided uncurated.

The immunoSEQ Assay, a bias-controlled multiplex PCR, was used to amplify TCRbeta CDR3 regions from genomic DNA. The original methods were these. Within the assay, amplification of reference gene primers was used to estimate how many nucleated cells each sample contained. To quantify the absolute abundance of each unique TCRbeta CDR3 rearrangement, sequence reads were collapsed and filtered. For each sample, productive Simpson clonality was calculated as the square root of Simpson's diversity index across productive rearrangements. TCRdb holds this immuneACCESS table with in-frame rearrangements only. Some clones are missing; in checked studies, unresolved V genes explain under half, and the rest has no known cause. V, J and clone size were drawn from that table, and D and trimming were deduced from the DNA. For this sample the table gives some 300,000 clones, of which around 90% were detected only once. In total, the top ten clones hold around 2% of the sample.

The germline V gene encodes CDR1 LGHDT and CDR2 YNNKEL (reference sequence). There are 12 amino acids in the CDR3, from cysteine to phenylalanine inclusive. Only the CDR3 DNA is retained, 36 bases long and in frame from the first base. V lost 2 bases and J lost 4 bases; the stretch between them is 5 bases long. This chain joins TRBV3-1 (or the pseudogene TRBV3-2) to TRBJ2-5; the D gene assignment is ambiguous. This clonotype was sampled from a woman between 55 and 75 years old in a cohort exposed to, infected with or recovered from COVID-19 (not recorded which). Sample: PBMCs or T cells enriched from blood (not recorded which). The CDR3 protein sequence reads: CASSQRIETQYF. The DNA reads as follows: TGTGCCAGCAGCCAACGTATAGAGACCCAGTACTTC.